This T cell receptor (beta chain) was sequenced during a study of Ad26.COV2.S vaccination and SARS-CoV-2 variants. As for the study in general: The donor was enrolled in the Ad26.COV2.S arm of the COV1001 trial. In the study, Ad26.COV2.S was injected intramuscularly once, or twice 56 days apart.

Concerning this clone: Its antigen is not identified.

Sample treatment: around 19 received Ad26.COV2.S at low or high dose, single or two shots; about 5 received placebo; per-sample allocation not given. Day 63 after the first vaccine or placebo injection was the time point for sampling. In the vaccine, an Ad26 vector expressed the SARS-CoV-2 spike of the Wuhan strain. The assay was immunoSEQ multiplex PCR, and TCRdb's table has in-frame clones only and misses some. The data show roughly 270,000 clones, with over 75% seen just once and 2.5% to 3.5% held by the top ten. Broader study findings: The breadth of spike-specific CD8+ and CD4+ T cell responses after vaccination was reportedly substantial.

The V gene lost 0 bases and the J gene lost 4 bases, with 9 bases spanning the gap. Germline V gene sequence: CDR1 MNHEY, CDR2 SVGAGI. The CDR3 is 14 residues long. V is TRBV6-5 and J is TRBJ1-1; D not certain. The material sequenced was peripheral blood, taken in a trial of Ad26.COV2.S vaccine versus placebo. The sequence came from a person aged 18-60 years who received the Ad26.COV2.S COVID-19 vaccine or a placebo. CDR3 sequence (DNA): TGTGCCAGCAGTTACTCGCCTAAAGCCACTGAAGCTTTCTTT. Translated: CASSYSPKATEAFF.